Reported below is one T cell receptor (beta chain). The antigen is not known. This entry comes from a study of cytomegalovirus exposure and HLA in healthy donors. PCR amplification relied on 60 Vbeta primers (plus 13 Jbeta primers). Data came from immunoSEQ multiplex PCR; TCRdb stores just in-frame clones and leaves some out. The specimen's table records about 110,000 clones. General study findings and limits: In an earlier analysis, productive rearrangement rates for most beta V segments clustered near 87% or 30%. The study recorded about 160 TCR beta chains that were cytomegalovirus-associated.

The CDR3 runs 14 residues. The V and J ends lost 4 bases and 5 bases respectively, with 15 bases between them. Germline CDR1 reads LGHNA; CDR2 reads YSLEER. This TCR came from a man aged 45-65 years in good health and CMV-seronegative. The chain couples TRBV4-3 to TRBJ2-7; D may be TRBD2 (7 bases). Material for sequencing was PBMCs. The CDR3 DNA is TGCGCCAGCAGCCCCAGGGGTCGGGGGGACGAGCAGTACTTC. Protein: CASSPRGRGDEQYF.